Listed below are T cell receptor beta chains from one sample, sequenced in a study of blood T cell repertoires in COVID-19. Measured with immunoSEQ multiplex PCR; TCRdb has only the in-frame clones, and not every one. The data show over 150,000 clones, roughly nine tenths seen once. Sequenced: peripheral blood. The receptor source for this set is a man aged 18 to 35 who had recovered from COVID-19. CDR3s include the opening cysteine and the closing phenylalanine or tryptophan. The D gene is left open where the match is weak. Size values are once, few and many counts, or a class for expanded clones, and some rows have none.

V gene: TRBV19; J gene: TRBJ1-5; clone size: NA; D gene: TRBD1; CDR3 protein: CASLETGGSNQPQHF; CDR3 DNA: TGTGCCAGTTTGGAGACAGGGGGCTCCAATCAGCCCCAGCATTTT
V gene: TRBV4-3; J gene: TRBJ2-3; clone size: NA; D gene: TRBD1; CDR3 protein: CASSQTGTGVQDTQYF; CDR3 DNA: TGCGCCAGCAGCCAAACCGGGACAGGGGTACAAGATACGCAGTATTTT
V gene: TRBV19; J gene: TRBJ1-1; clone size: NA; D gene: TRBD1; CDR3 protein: CASLGTAVTEAFF; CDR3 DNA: TGTGCCAGTTTGGGGACAGCGGTCACTGAAGCTTTCTTT
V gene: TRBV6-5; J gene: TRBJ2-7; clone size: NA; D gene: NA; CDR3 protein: CASSLDGAFDEQYF; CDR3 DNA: TGTGCCAGCAGTCTAGATGGTGCATTCGACGAGCAGTACTTC
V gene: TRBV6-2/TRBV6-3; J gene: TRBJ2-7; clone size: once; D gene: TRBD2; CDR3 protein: CASSYLAGVVHEQYF; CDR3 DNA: TGTGCCAGCAGTTACCTAGCGGGAGTGGTCCACGAGCAGTACTTC
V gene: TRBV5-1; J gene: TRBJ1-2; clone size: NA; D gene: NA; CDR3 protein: CASTATGTNYGYTF; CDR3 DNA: TGCGCCAGCACTGCTACGGGGACTAACTATGGCTACACCTTC
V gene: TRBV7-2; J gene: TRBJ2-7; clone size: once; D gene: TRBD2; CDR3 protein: CASSLGGLESYEQYF; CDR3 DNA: TGTGCCAGCAGCTTAGGAGGACTAGAATCCTACGAGCAGTACTTC
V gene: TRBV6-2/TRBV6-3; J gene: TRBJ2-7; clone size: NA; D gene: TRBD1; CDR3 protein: CASSLGGVYEQYF; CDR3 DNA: TGTGCCAGCAGTCTAGGGGGCGTTTACGAGCAGTACTTC
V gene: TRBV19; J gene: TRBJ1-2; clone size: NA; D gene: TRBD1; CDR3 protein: CASSGQGARGYTF; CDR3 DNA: TGTGCCAGTAGTGGACAGGGGGCGAGAGGCTACACCTTC
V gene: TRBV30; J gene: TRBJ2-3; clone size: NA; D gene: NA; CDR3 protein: CAWSPPTSYVTDTQYF; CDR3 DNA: TGTGCCTGGAGCCCCCCCACTAGTTACGTGACAGATACGCAGTATTTT
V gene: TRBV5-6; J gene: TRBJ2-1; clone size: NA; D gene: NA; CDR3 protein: CASSPFRGGSPYNEQFF; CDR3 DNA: TGTGCCAGCAGCCCCTTCAGGGGTGGGAGCCCCTACAATGAGCAGTTCTTC
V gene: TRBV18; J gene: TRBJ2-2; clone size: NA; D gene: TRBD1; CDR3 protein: CASSSAGQGTGELFF; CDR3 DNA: TGTGCCAGCTCATCCGCCGGACAGGGGACCGGGGAGCTGTTTTTT
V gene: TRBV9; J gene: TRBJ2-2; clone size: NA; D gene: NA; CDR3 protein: CASRSDTGELFF; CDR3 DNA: TGTGCCAGCAGATCGGACACCGGGGAGCTGTTTTTT
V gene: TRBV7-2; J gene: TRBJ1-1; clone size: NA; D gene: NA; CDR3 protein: CASSFEIRETRAF; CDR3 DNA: TGTGCCAGCAGCTTTGAAATCCGGGAGACCAGGGCTTTT
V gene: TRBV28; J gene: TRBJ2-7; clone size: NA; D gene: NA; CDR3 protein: CASSTWTTTAFEQYF; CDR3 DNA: TGTGCCAGCAGTACCTGGACTACTACGGCCTTCGAGCAGTACTTC
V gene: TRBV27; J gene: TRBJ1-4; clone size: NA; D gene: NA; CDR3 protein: CASSSYGTQFEKLFF; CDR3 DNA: TGTGCCAGCAGTTCTTACGGGACACAATTCGAAAAACTGTTTTTT
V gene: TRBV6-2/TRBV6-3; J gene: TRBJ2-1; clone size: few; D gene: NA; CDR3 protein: CASSPSSDEQFF; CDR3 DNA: TGTGCCAGCAGTCCCTCTTCGGATGAGCAGTTCTTC
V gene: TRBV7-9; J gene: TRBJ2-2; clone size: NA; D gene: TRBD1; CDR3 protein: CASVRQGVSGELFF; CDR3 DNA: TGTGCCAGCGTCCGACAGGGGGTGTCCGGGGAGCTGTTTTTT
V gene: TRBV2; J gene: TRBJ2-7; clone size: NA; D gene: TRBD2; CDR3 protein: CASGGGLAGVEYEQYF; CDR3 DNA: TGTGCCAGCGGGGGGGGCCTAGCGGGAGTTGAGTACGAGCAGTACTTC
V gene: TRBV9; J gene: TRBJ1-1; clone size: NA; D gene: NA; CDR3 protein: CASSQAGNTEAFF; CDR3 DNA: TGTGCCAGCAGCCAGGCGGGGAACACTGAAGCTTTCTTT
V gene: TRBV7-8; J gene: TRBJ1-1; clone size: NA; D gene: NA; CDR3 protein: CASSLASGGGGAFF; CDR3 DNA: TGTGCCAGCAGCTTAGCCTCGGGCGGAGGTGGGGCTTTCTTT
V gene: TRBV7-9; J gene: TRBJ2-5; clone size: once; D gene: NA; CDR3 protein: CASSLYTDGETQYF; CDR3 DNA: TGTGCCAGCAGCTTATACACCGACGGGGAGACCCAGTACTTC
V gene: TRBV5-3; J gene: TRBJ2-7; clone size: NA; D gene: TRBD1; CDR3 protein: CARIDRAHEQYF; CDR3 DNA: TGTGCCAGAATCGACAGGGCCCACGAGCAGTACTTC